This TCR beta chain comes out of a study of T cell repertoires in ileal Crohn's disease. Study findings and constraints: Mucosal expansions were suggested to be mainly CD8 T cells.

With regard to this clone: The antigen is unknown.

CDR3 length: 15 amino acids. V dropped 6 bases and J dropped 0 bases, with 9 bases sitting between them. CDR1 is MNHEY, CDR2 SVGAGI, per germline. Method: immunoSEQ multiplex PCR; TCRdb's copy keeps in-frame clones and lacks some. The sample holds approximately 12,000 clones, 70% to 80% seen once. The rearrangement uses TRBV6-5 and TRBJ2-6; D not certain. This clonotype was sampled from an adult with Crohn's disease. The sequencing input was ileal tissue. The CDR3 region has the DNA TGTGCCAGCAGCCCCGTCGGCTCTGGGGCCAACGTCCTGACTTTC. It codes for CASSPVGSGANVLTF.